This T cell receptor beta chain is from a study of T cell responses to AZD1222 COVID-19 vaccine. General study points: Repertoire collection took place solely once the T cell response had peaked. Spike-specific TCR breadth rose after two AZD1222 doses, and depth rose as well. Variant regions that are unmutated are reportedly the target of nearly half of spike-specific TCRs. Females made up more of the donors, who were largely white British, and clonal diversity may have come out too low.

Profiled with immunoSEQ multiplex PCR; TCRdb holds only in-frame clones, not every one. This table has approximately 150,000 clones, 92% appearing once. The CDR3 spans 15 residues. From germline, CDR1 is MNHEY and CDR2 SMNVEV (reference sequence). V shed 6 bases and J shed 2 bases, with 17 bases lying between them. Only one count was recorded for this clone. Its target is not known. V gene TRBV27 combines with J gene TRBJ2-7; no reliable D call. This receptor was taken from an adult who received the AZD1222 COVID-19 vaccine. Source: peripheral blood, taken 28 days after the second AZD1222 dose. This CDR3 is CASSPTWAGAYEQYF. The CDR3 bases are TGTGCCAGCAGCCCAACCTGGGCAGGCGCCTACGAGCAGTACTTC.